A single sample gave rise to the 23 T cell receptor beta chains below, sequenced in a study of T-cell reconstitution after alpha-beta-depleted transplantation in children. Library preparation (for TCRbeta) was performed with unique molecular identifiers. Using its own MiXCR run on the PCR reads, TCRdb lists one record per CDR3 protein. The sample lists approximately 100,000 distinct CDR3 sequences; 9.5% to 15% were seen once. The sample in question was PBMCs from the stem cell graft donor, obtained from the stem cell graft. These receptors were taken from a human donor who donated a stem cell graft to a child with inherited bone marrow failure.

The J gene is TRBJ2-7, the V gene TRBV18; 8 bases align to TRBD1. Germline V CDR1 and CDR2: KGHSH, LQKENI. The V and J ends lost 5 bases and 5 bases, in that order; junction bases with no gene match: 5. The length of the CDR3 is 13 residues. CDR3 coding DNA: TGTGCCAGCTCAATGACAGGGGACCACGAGCAGTACTTC. Translation: CASSMTGDHEQYF.

This clonotype occurred many times. V usage is TRBV20-1 and J usage is TRBJ2-2, with 9 positions matching TRBD1. J gave up 6 bases and V 5 bases, and 1 base lay outside the gene matches. The CDR3 consists of 12 residues. Germline V gives CDR1 DFQATT, CDR2 SNEGSKA (reference sequence). CDR3 nucleotides: TGCAGTGCTCGACAGGGGGCCGGGGAGCTGTTTTTT. Protein sequence: CSARQGAGELFF.

At least ten counts were recorded for this clonotype. The chain recombines TRBV7-9 with TRBJ1-1; perhaps TRBD1 as D (5 bases). Trimming removed 4 bases from V and 6 bases from J, with 21 bases in between. Germline-derived CDR1 and CDR2 are SEHNR and FQNEAQ (reference sequence). This CDR3 contains 16 residues. The CDR3 region is CASSSRPGPPGAEAFF. In DNA, the CDR3 is TGTGCCAGCAGCTCTCGTCCCGGGCCCCCGGGGGCTGAAGCTTTCTTT.

V usage is TRBV11-3 and J usage is TRBJ2-7, with D possibly TRBD2 on 5 matching bases. Between the trimmed V and J ends, which lost 5 bases and 4 bases, there was a span of 9 bases. The CDR3 loop spans 12 amino acids. The V gene's germline CDR1 is SGHNT and CDR2 YENEEA. CDR3 amino acids: CASSEGGYEQYF. The CDR3 DNA is TGTGCCAGCAGCGAAGGAGGTTACGAGCAGTACTTC.

Comment on this clonotype: Germline is not matched at one junction end, which may reflect a read error. The J gene is TRBJ1-2, the V gene TRBV3-1; 9 bases match TRBD1. The CDR3 is 17 residues long. Germline CDR1 LGHDT, CDR2 YNNKEL (reference sequence). CDR3 coding DNA: TGTGCCAGCTGCCACCCCGAACCCGGGACAGGGAGAAATGGCTACACCTTC. Its protein product is CASCHPEPGTGRNGYTF.

At least ten counts were recorded for this clonotype. This chain joins TRBV4-3 and TRBJ1-5; unclear D gene. Germline assignment: CDR1 LGHNA and CDR2 YSLEER. The CDR3 is 15 amino acids. Trimming stripped 0 bases from V and 1 base from J, with 7 bases between. CDR3 protein: CASSQDFQSNQPQHF. The CDR3 DNA reads TGCGCCAGCAGCCAAGACTTCCAGAGCAATCAGCCCCAGCATTTT.

This clonotype was recorded many times. The rearrangement joins TRBV20-1 to TRBJ2-7, with D possibly being TRBD2 (5 bases). Germline values: CDR1 DFQATT, CDR2 SNEGSKA (reference sequence). V shed 6 bases and J shed 0 bases, with 18 bases lying between them. This CDR3 comprises 15 residues. The DNA of the CDR3 is TGCAGTGCCCTAGCCCCACGGCAGCGCTCCTACGAGCAGTACTTC. It codes for CSALAPRQRSYEQYF.

In this sample, this clonotype turned up many times. J is TRBJ2-3 and V is TRBV5-1, with TRBD2 matching over 10 bases. This CDR3 contains 17 residues. Germline lookup yields CDR1 SGHRS and CDR2 YFSETQ. V trimming: 4 bases; J trimming: 0 bases; junction bases outside the gene matches: 8. The CDR3 region is CASSPIGLAASTDTQYF. In DNA form, the CDR3 reads TGCGCCAGCAGCCCGATTGGACTAGCGGCTAGCACAGATACGCAGTATTTT.

This clonotype was counted at least ten times. The chain is built from TRBV7-3 and TRBJ1-1; 8 bases align to TRBD1. This CDR3 has 14 residues. The germline V gene encodes CDR1 SGHTA and CDR2 FQGTGA. V gave up 6 bases and J gave up 0 bases; unmatched junction bases: 3. CDR3 residues: CASRPTGVNTEAFF. CDR3 bases: TGTGCCAGCAGACCGACAGGGGTGAACACTGAAGCTTTCTTT. The full variable domain, in which reference TRBV7-3 and TRBJ1-1 provide the parts outside the CDR3, is GAGVSQTPSNKVTEKGKYVELRCDPISGHTALYWYRQSLGQGPEFLIYFQGTGAADDSGLPNDRFFAVRPEGSVSTLKIQRTERGDSAVYLCASRPTGVNTEAFFGQGTRLTVV.

This chain links TRBV5-8 with TRBJ1-2, with D perhaps matching TRBD1 (6 bases). The germline V and J ends were trimmed by 2 bases and 3 bases, with 11 bases remaining between them. Looked up from germline, CDR1 is SGHTS and CDR2 is YDEGEE. The CDR3 has 14 amino acids. The CDR3 DNA reads as TGTGCCAGCAGCTTAGGGGGTGGTGACTATGGCTACACCTTC. As protein: CASSLGGGDYGYTF.

This clonotype was recorded at least ten times. The chain joins TRBV28 to TRBJ1-5; D not certain. The CDR3 totals 14 residues. Trimming took off 3 bases at V and 7 bases at J, with 13 bases between the two ends. Germline V gene data show CDR1 as MDHEN and CDR2 as SYDVKM. CDR3 bases: TGTGCCAGCAGTTTCGGCGGGGTTGGACAGCCCCAGCATTTT. Protein product: CASSFGGVGQPQHF. The entire variable domain, with the rest obtained from reference TRBV28 and TRBJ1-5, is as follows: DVKVTQSSRYLVKRTGEKVFLECVQDMDHENMFWYRQDPGLGLRLIYFSYDVKMKEKGDIPEGYSVSREKKERFSLILESASTNQTSMYLCASSFGGVGQPQHFGDGTRLSIL.

This clonotype was seen a handful of times. The chain joins TRBV28 to TRBJ1-4; D possibly corresponds to TRBD1 (5 bases). V lost 3 bases, J lost 13 bases, and 12 bases lay in between. In germline, CDR1 is MDHEN, CDR2 SYDVKM. This CDR3 is 12 amino acids long. The CDR3, as DNA: TGTGCCAGCAGTTTTGGGGCCACTTCACTGTTTTTT. This gives the protein CASSFGATSLFF.

This clonotype is medium-sized within its sample. The rearrangement joins TRBV7-9 to TRBJ2-7, with TRBD2 as a possible D gene (5 bases). Trimming left V 5 bases short and J 3 bases short, with 14 bases between. The germline V gene has CDR1 SEHNR and CDR2 FQNEAQ (reference sequence). The CDR3 is made up of 14 amino acids. Written as DNA, the CDR3 is TGTGCCAGCAGCCCACTAGACAATTTCTACGAGCAGTACTTC. As protein: CASSPLDNFYEQYF.

This clonotype was detected many times. The chain carries TRBV9 and TRBJ2-2; maybe TRBD2 (6 bases). The germline V gene encodes CDR1 SGDLS and CDR2 YYNGEE. This CDR3 has 16 residues. The germline V and J ends were trimmed by 0 bases and 1 base, with 10 bases remaining between them. The DNA of the CDR3 is TGTGCCAGCAGCGTAGATAGCGGCATGAACACCGGGGAGCTGTTTTTT. Translating gives CASSVDSGMNTGELFF.

This sequence joins TRBV29-1 and TRBJ1-1, with TRBD1 identical over 9 bases. This CDR3 is 13 amino acids long. Germline loops: CDR1 SQVTM, CDR2 ANQGSEA. V trimming: 6 bases; J trimming: 4 bases; junction bases outside the gene matches: 6. The CDR3 region is CSVWDRESTEAFF. CDR3 nucleotide sequence: TGCAGCGTATGGGACAGGGAGAGCACTGAAGCTTTCTTT.

This clonotype was observed many times. The V call is TRBV2, the J call TRBJ2-1; TRBD1 agrees at 7 bases. CDR3 length: 11 amino acids. Germline V lookup: CDR1 SNHLY, CDR2 FYNNEI. V gave up 7 bases and J gave up 9 bases; unmatched junction bases: 3. The CDR3 bases are TGTGCCAGCAAAGGGGGCGGTGAGCAGTTCTTC. This encodes CASKGGGEQFF.

This clonotype was counted many times. The chain recombines TRBV7-9 with TRBJ1-1, with D tentatively TRBD1 (5 bases). In germline, CDR1 is SEHNR, CDR2 FQNEAQ (reference sequence). V lost 5 bases, J lost 5 bases, and 15 bases lay in between. This CDR3 spans 14 amino acids. CDR3 DNA sequence: TGTGCCAGCAGCGGGACCGATGGGGGTACTGAAGCTTTCTTT. It translates to CASSGTDGGTEAFF.

This clonotype showed up many times. V usage is TRBV10-3 and J usage is TRBJ2-7; 10 nucleotides match TRBD1. CDR3 length: 13 amino acids. V lost 6 bases, J lost 6 bases, and 5 bases stayed unmatched. The germline V gene has CDR1 ENHRY and CDR2 SYGVKD. DNA for the CDR3: TGTGCCATCAGGGGGACAGGGGACGGCGAGCAGTACTTC. It is translated as CAIRGTGDGEQYF.

This clonotype has just a few counts. The V and J genes are TRBV21-1 and TRBJ2-7; the D call of TRBD1 is as the table states it, not checked on the DNA. TRBV21-1 is a known pseudogene. The CDR3 has 14 residues. This CDR3 is CASSRTGISYEQYF. CDR3 nucleotide sequence: TGTGCCAGCAGCAGGACAGGGATTTCCTACGAGCAGTACTTC.

This clonotype has a count of ten or more. The rearrangement links TRBV5-1 to TRBJ1-2; D possibly corresponds to TRBD1 (5 bases). The CDR3 covers 15 residues. From germline, CDR1 is SGHRS and CDR2 YFSETQ. The V end was cut by 0 bases, the J end by 4 bases, with 13 bases between. The CDR3 nucleotides read TGCGCCAGCAGCTTGGAACCCGGGGGGGTCTATGGCTACACCTTC. This codes for CASSLEPGGVYGYTF.

This clonotype was seen repeatedly, ten times or more. J is TRBJ2-1 and V is TRBV20-1; D might be TRBD1 (5 bases). CDR1 is DFQATT and CDR2 is SNEGSKA in the germline V gene (reference sequence). Trimming removed 6 bases at V and 5 bases at J, with 20 bases between. The CDR3 consists of 15 residues. The CDR3 DNA reads TGCAGTGCCGAGAAACAGGCTCCACGACACAATGAGCAGTTCTTC. It specifies CSAEKQAPRHNEQFF.

This clonotype came up a few times. This chain uses TRBV15 with TRBJ1-1, with D uncertain. The CDR3 runs 12 residues. Per the germline V gene, CDR1 is LNHNV and CDR2 is YYDKDF (reference sequence). The V and J ends lost 2 bases and 10 bases respectively, with 11 bases between them. This CDR3 is CATSRSWDRAFF. The CDR3 DNA reads as TGTGCCACCAGCAGATCCTGGGATAGAGCTTTCTTT.

This clonotype appeared many times. The CDR3, as DNA: TGCGCCAGCAGCTTGGGGGGCCCGAGTGGGAATGAGCAGTTCTTC. It is translated as CASSLGGPSGNEQFF. This chain uses TRBV5-1 with TRBJ2-1, with D tentatively TRBD1 (5 bases). The CDR3 extends over 15 amino acids. Trimming removed 0 bases at V and 7 bases at J, with 14 bases between. Germline V gene lookup returns CDR1 SGHRS and CDR2 YFSETQ. The variable domain in full, with the rest retrieved from reference TRBV5-1 and TRBJ2-1, is KAGVTQTPRYLIKTRGQQVTLSCSPISGHRSVSWYQQTPGQGLQFLFEYFSETQRNKGNFPGRFSGRQFSNSRSEMNVSTLELGDSALYLCASSLGGPSGNEQFFGPGTRLTVL.